This TCR beta chain originates from a study of T-cell reconstitution after alpha-beta-depleted transplantation in children. Unique molecular identifiers tagged the TCRbeta library. Each CDR3 protein is one row after TCRdb ran MiXCR on the PCR reads. The sample includes a few hundred thousand distinct CDR3 sequences, approximately 10% seen only once; the top ten take more than 2%. This CDR3 contains 15 residues. The junction had 3 bases not matched to a gene; V was cut back by 2 bases and J by 8 bases. Germline CDR1 reads MNHEY; CDR2 reads SVGAGI. At least ten counts were recorded for this clonotype. V usage is TRBV6-5 and J usage is TRBJ1-6; 10 bases match TRBD1. This clonotype was sampled from a human donor who donated a stem cell graft to a child with acute lymphoblastic leukemia. Sequenced material: PBMCs from the stem cell graft donor, taken from the stem cell graft. The chain's CDR3 is CASSYMGTGDSPLHF. The DNA for the CDR3 is TGTGCCAGCAGTTACATGGGGACAGGGGATTCACCCCTCCACTTT.